Shown below are 5 T cell receptor beta chains from a single sample sequenced in a study of cytomegalovirus exposure and HLA in healthy donors. Primers for the PCR totalled 60 Vbeta and 13 Jbeta. The assay was immunoSEQ multiplex PCR, and TCRdb's table has in-frame clones only and misses some. This table has some 180,000 clones, roughly 75% appearing once. Sequenced input: PBMCs. The receptors originated from a woman aged 25-40 years in good health and CMV-seronegative.

The chain is built from TRBV10-2 and TRBJ1-5; maybe TRBD1 (5 bases). CDR1 WSHSY and CDR2 SAAADI come from the germline V gene. V lost 8 bases to trimming and J lost 3 bases, with 14 bases between them. This CDR3 has 14 amino acids. CDR3 nucleotides: TGCGCCAGCGTAGAGGGACTGTTCAATCAGCCCCAGCATTTT. Residues: CASVEGLFNQPQHF.

CDR3 loop: CASSPFPRGEDGYTF. The CDR3 DNA reads as TGTGCCAGCAGCCCCTTCCCCAGGGGTGAAGATGGCTACACCTTC. The V call is TRBV4-2, the J call TRBJ1-2; TRBD1 might be the D (6 bases). This CDR3 has 15 amino acids. The germline V gene has CDR1 LGHNA and CDR2 YNFKEQ. Trimming took 4 bases from V and 6 from J, leaving 18 bases between them.

This clone was observed a single time. The V and J genes are TRBV5-6 and TRBJ2-1; TRBD1 matches 8 bases. Trimming cost V 4 bases and J 6 bases; bases outside gene matches: 15. CDR1 is SGHDT, CDR2 YYEEEE, per germline. The CDR3 has 17 amino acids. The CDR3 DNA is TGTGCCAGCAGCCTGATATCGGACAGGGTAGGTTTCAATGAGCAGTTCTTC. Protein sequence: CASSLISDRVGFNEQFF.

This clone occurred a few times. The chain combines TRBV9 with TRBJ1-4; TRBD1 matches 8 bases. CDR3 length equals 14 residues. From germline, CDR1 is SGDLS and CDR2 YYNGEE. The trim removed 0 bases at V and 7 bases at J, leaving 2 bases unmatched. CDR3 residues: CASSVGRGPEKLFF. CDR3 DNA: TGTGCCAGCAGCGTAGGCAGGGGGCCTGAAAAACTGTTTTTT.

The chain carries TRBV7-8 and TRBJ2-6; tentative D call: TRBD2 (5 bases). V dropped 5 bases and J dropped 0 bases, with 14 bases sitting between them. The CDR3 totals 17 residues. Germline V CDR1 and CDR2: SGHVS, FQNEAQ. The CDR3 sequence is CASSASGLASGANVLTF. The CDR3 DNA reads as TGTGCCAGCAGCGCGAGCGGACTGGCCTCTGGGGCCAACGTCCTGACTTTC.